This T cell receptor (beta chain) was captured in a study of vaccination effects on CD4 cells after COVID-19. Profiled with immunoSEQ multiplex PCR; TCRdb holds only in-frame clones, not every one. This table holds just over 55,000 clones, nearly 80% found once. Points on this clone: Its specificity is unknown.

An approximately 10-day culture period preceded the isolation of CD4+ T cells. The vaccine given was either BNT162b2 or mRNA-1273, in two doses. CDR3 length: 15 residues. From germline, CDR1 is SGHNT and CDR2 YYREEE (reference sequence). Trimming pared 2 bases from V and 0 bases from J, leaving 6 bases between. The chain employs TRBV5-4 and TRBJ2-6; unclear D gene. The sequencing here drew on CD4+ T cells from PBMCs cultured without peptide, taken after COVID-19 vaccination. The receptor was derived from a human donor who received a COVID-19 vaccine. CDR3 amino acids: CASSLQSSGANVLTF. As DNA, the CDR3 is TGTGCCAGCAGCTTACAGAGCTCTGGGGCCAACGTCCTGACTTTC.